These 17 T cell receptor beta chains share one sample of origin, sequenced in a study of T cell responses to AZD1222 COVID-19 vaccine. Clones were read by immunoSEQ multiplex PCR, and TCRdb kept only the in-frame ones, dropping some. This sample has approximately 170,000 clones, with 92% found just once. This material consisted of peripheral blood, taken on day 0 of AZD1222 vaccination. The source is an adult in good health.

The gene calls are TRBV5-1 and TRBJ2-1; 8 bases are shared with TRBD1. The germline CDR1 and CDR2 sequences are SGHRS and YFSETQ. With V trimmed by 4 bases and J by 0 bases, 9 bases remained unmatched. This CDR3 is 17 amino acids long. CDR3 DNA sequence: TGCGCCAGCAGCAAAGGGACAGGCCTTAGCTCCTACAATGAGCAGTTCTTC. Amino acids: CASSKGTGLSSYNEQFF.

This chain joins TRBV4-1 and TRBJ2-1; 7 positions match TRBD2. CDR1 is MGHRA, CDR2 YSYEKL, per germline. This CDR3 spans 14 amino acids. The V gene end was trimmed by 5 bases and the J gene end by 7 bases; junction bases not matched to a gene: 8. CDR3 sequence reads: CASSILRGGNEQFF. As DNA, the CDR3 is TGCGCCAGCAGCATATTGCGGGGAGGGAATGAGCAGTTCTTC.

This chain connects TRBV5-1 to TRBJ2-1, with D possibly being TRBD1 (6 bases). V lost 0 bases and J 9 bases, leaving 13 bases between the germline ends. Germline V gene sequence: CDR1 SGHRS, CDR2 YFSETQ. The CDR3 loop spans 14 amino acids. The CDR3 DNA reads TGCGCCAGCAGCTTGGTTGAGGGGGACGGTGAGCAGTTCTTC. Residues: CASSLVEGDGEQFF.

V usage is TRBV9 and J usage is TRBJ2-2; D is ambiguous. Germline assignment: CDR1 SGDLS and CDR2 YYNGEE. V was trimmed by 0 bases and J by 7 bases, leaving 13 bases between them. CDR3 size: 15 residues. The CDR3 region has the DNA TGTGCCAGCAGCGTAGAGCGTGGCTTCTACGGGGAGCTGTTTTTT. Translating it yields CASSVERGFYGELFF.

CDR3 loop: CASTHSWGRSEAFF. In nucleotides, the CDR3 is TGTGCCAGTACCCACTCTTGGGGCCGGTCTGAAGCTTTCTTT. J is TRBJ1-1 and V is TRBV19, with a tentative D call TRBD1 (5 bases). Trimming cost V 7 bases and J 6 bases, with 18 bases left between them. Germline CDR1 reads LNHDA; CDR2 reads SQIVND (reference sequence). This CDR3 contains 14 residues. Looking up the rest from reference TRBV19 and TRBJ1-1 gives the full variable domain: DGGITQSPKYLFRKEGQNVTLSCEQNLNHDAMYWYRQDPGQGLRLIYYSQIVNDFQKGDIAEGYSVSREKKESFPLTVTSAQKNPTAFYLCASTHSWGRSEAFFGQGTRLTVV.

This chain connects TRBV6-1 to TRBJ2-7; TRBD2 might be the D (6 bases). Germline loops: CDR1 MNHNS, CDR2 SASEGT. The CDR3 extends over 14 amino acids. V was clipped by 5 bases and J by 5 bases, with 16 bases between them. The CDR3 here is CASSTWDSLDEQYF. The CDR3 DNA sequence: TGTGCCAGCAGTACATGGGACTCCTTGGACGAGCAGTACTTC.

Points on this clone: The same CDR3 is also encoded by other DNA sequences in this sample. The genes are TRBV5-1 and TRBJ2-3; D is perhaps TRBD2 (6 bases). The CDR3 totals 14 residues. CDR1 and CDR2 (germline): SGHRS, YFSETQ. Trimming shortened V by 4 bases and J by 0 bases, and 9 bases separated the two germline ends. The CDR3 nucleotides read TGCGCCAGCAGCCTCGGGACTAGCACAGATACGCAGTATTTT. Translating it yields CASSLGTSTDTQYF.

This clone showed up just a few times. The chain employs TRBV27 and TRBJ2-1; D is unclear. Germline V gene lookup returns CDR1 MNHEY and CDR2 SMNVEV (reference sequence). The CDR3 has 15 amino acids. Trimming shortened V by 6 bases and J by 8 bases, and 20 bases separated the two germline ends. This chain's CDR3 is CASSPGPTVVDEQFF. Written as DNA, the CDR3 is TGTGCCAGCAGCCCCGGCCCGACTGTGGTCGATGAGCAGTTCTTC.

CDR3: CASSLMNEKLFF. CDR3 nucleotides: TGTGCCAGCAGTTTAATGAATGAAAAACTGTTTTTT. The V gene is TRBV12-3 or TRBV12-4, the J gene TRBJ1-4, with D unclear. Trimming shortened V by 2 bases and J by 5 bases, and 3 bases separated the two germline ends. The CDR3 is 12 amino acids.

The chain has TRBV18 and TRBJ2-5; perhaps TRBD2 as D (6 bases). Germline V CDR1 and CDR2: KGHSH, LQKENI. CDR3 length: 13 residues. Between the trimmed V and J ends, which lost 5 bases and 4 bases, there was a span of 11 bases. The CDR3 region has the DNA TGTGCCAGCTCAATGGGACTTTTAGAGACCCAGTACTTC. It codes for CASSMGLLETQYF.

CDR3 in amino acids: CASSQESSGTIYGYTF. In DNA, the CDR3 is TGCGCCAGCAGCCAAGAGAGTAGCGGGACAATCTATGGCTACACCTTC. The V gene is TRBV4-1, the J gene TRBJ1-2, with a tentative D call TRBD1 (6 bases). CDR3 length equals 16 residues. Germline V gene sequence: CDR1 MGHRA, CDR2 YSYEKL. Trimming left V 0 bases short and J 4 bases short, with 15 bases between.

The V and J genes are TRBV19 and TRBJ2-2; D may be TRBD1 or TRBD2 (6 bases each). Trimming took 6 bases from V and 1 from J, leaving 12 bases between them. This CDR3 region has 15 residues. CDR1 is LNHDA and CDR2 is SQIVND in the germline V gene (reference sequence). The DNA of the CDR3 is TGTGCCAGTAGGACCCGGGGGCAGAACACCGGGGAGCTGTTTTTT. Its translation: CASRTRGQNTGELFF.

The gene calls are TRBV2 and TRBJ1-2; TRBD1 is a possible D gene (5 bases). This CDR3 spans 14 amino acids. Germline V gene data show CDR1 as SNHLY and CDR2 as FYNNEI. Trimming left V 0 bases short and J 8 bases short, with 13 bases between. CDR3 nucleotides: TGTGCCAGCAGTGAAGCCAGGGTTGGTTCCGGCTACACCTTC. Translation gives CASSEARVGSGYTF.

This clone was counted a single time. An end of the junction differs from the germline gene, which may be a read error. In DNA form, the CDR3 reads TGTGCCAGCAGCTTATCGCAGGAGGGCCAGGTCTTC. Its translation: CASSLSQEGQVF. The V gene is TRBV7-9, the J gene TRBJ2-1; D is perhaps TRBD2 (6 bases). Germline-derived CDR1 and CDR2 are SEHNR and FQNEAQ (reference sequence). The CDR3 totals 12 residues.

This chain connects TRBV3-1 (or the pseudogene TRBV3-2) to TRBJ2-7; possible D gene TRBD1, 5 bases. V lost 2 bases to trimming and J lost 2 bases, with 13 bases between them. The CDR3 loop spans 15 amino acids. Germline CDR1 is LGHDT and CDR2 is YNNKEL (reference sequence). The CDR3 sequence: CASSQRGYSTYEQYF. The CDR3 DNA reads TGTGCCAGCAGCCAAAGGGGCTACTCGACCTACGAGCAGTACTTC.

This rearrangement joins TRBV30 to TRBJ1-2; 7 bases fit TRBD1. Unmatched junction bases numbered 5, after V lost 3 bases and J lost 1 base. Per germline, CDR1 GTSNPN and CDR2 SVGIG (reference sequence). The CDR3 has 14 amino acids. The CDR3 DNA is TGTGCCTGGAGGTGGACAGGCCTTAACTATGGCTACACCTTC. It specifies CAWRWTGLNYGYTF.

The chain has TRBV12-5 and TRBJ1-2; 12 bases match TRBD1. With 3 bases clipped from V and 5 bases from J, the junction kept 13 bases outside the gene matches. The CDR3 length is 18 residues. Germline values: CDR1 LGHNT, CDR2 FRNRAP. The CDR3, as DNA: TGTGCTAGTGGTTTCAGCGGGACAGGGGGCTTTACCTTGTATGGCTACACCTTC. Its translation: CASGFSGTGGFTLYGYTF.